What follows are 3 T cell receptor beta chains derived from one specimen sequenced in a study of cytomegalovirus exposure and HLA in healthy donors. With 60 Vbeta and 13 Jbeta primers, the PCR was carried out. The assay was immunoSEQ multiplex PCR, and TCRdb's table has in-frame clones only and misses some. The repertoire includes around 81,000 clones, about 60% of them detected once, and 5% to 6% sits in the top ten. Specimen: PBMCs. These receptors were collected from a man aged 30 to 45 in good health and CMV-seropositive.

The chain carries TRBV7-3 and TRBJ2-2; D not certain. Germline CDR1 and CDR2: SGHTA and FQGTGA. V was trimmed by 5 bases and J by 5 bases, leaving 9 bases between them. The CDR3 is 13 residues long. The CDR3 coding sequence is TGTGCCAGCAGCCCCCACTCGACCGGGGAGCTGTTTTTT. This translates into CASSPHSTGELFF.

This rearrangement joins TRBV4-1 to TRBJ1-3; tentatively, D is TRBD1 (5 bases). The germline gives CDR1 MGHRA, CDR2 YSYEKL. The CDR3 consists of 16 residues. V was trimmed by 1 base and J by 2 bases, leaving 12 bases between them. Here the CDR3 DNA reads TGCGCCAGCAGCCAAGGGGGTGGGGGGGCTGGAAACACCATATATTTT. This translates into CASSQGGGGAGNTIYF.

Here the CDR3 DNA reads TGTGCCAGCAGTTTATTTAGCGGGAGCCTTAGGGAGCAGTTCTTC. Translating gives CASSLFSGSLREQFF. V and J are TRBV28 and TRBJ2-1; TRBD2 matches at 9 bases. The CDR3 is 15 amino acids. CDR1 is MDHEN, CDR2 SYDVKM, per germline. V lost 1 base to trimming and J lost 10 bases; unmatched junction nucleotides: 8.